This TCR beta chain was sequenced during a study of CD8+ T cells in alopecia areata. Study results and caveats: Tofacitinib significantly decreased scalp clonality and expanded CD8+ clones among top 100. Especially in alopecia totalis/universalis, lesional scalp showed greater clonality than normal scalp did. Many expanded lesional clones stayed in scalp and blood while on tofacitinib.

This CDR3 comprises 12 residues. V dropped 0 bases and J dropped 3 bases, with 4 bases sitting between them. The germline V gene has CDR1 SGHRS and CDR2 YFSETQ. About this clone itself: Its target is not known.

Isolated RNA was reverse transcribed into cDNA used as the sequencing template. This table comes from immunoSEQ multiplex PCR, and its TCRdb copy is limited to in-frame clones, with some not included. The data show under 150,000 clones, approximately 57% seen once. As for treatment: oral pan-JAK inhibitor, 5-10 mg twice daily. This sequence originates from a human donor with alopecia areata. Sequencing used CD4+ T cells sorted from blood, obtained at week 4, from a patient treated with tofacitinib. The chain has TRBV5-1 and TRBJ2-7; D remains unclear. CDR3 region: CASSLDGYEQYF. The CDR3 coding sequence is TGCGCCAGCAGCTTGGACGGCTACGAGCAGTACTTC.